The 29 T cell receptor beta chains below were found in one sample sequenced in a study of T cell repertoires and HLA-DP antigens. These receptors have no identified antigens. Profiled with immunoSEQ multiplex PCR; TCRdb holds only in-frame clones, not every one. The table records around 90,000 clones, roughly nine tenths of them present only once. Sequencing input: CD4+ T cells from PBMCs. The receptors were gathered from a man aged 50-60 years in good health and CMV-seronegative.

The chain couples TRBV9 to TRBJ2-3, with D maybe TRBD1 (5 bases). Germline CDR1 reads SGDLS; CDR2 reads YYNGEE. The V end lost 3 bases, the J end lost 1 base, and 12 bases lay between the germline ends. The CDR3 sequence is 15 residues long. The CDR3, as DNA: TGTGCCAGCAGCGAGCAGGGTTTCGGCACAGATACGCAGTATTTT. Translating it yields CASSEQGFGTDTQYF.

This chain uses TRBV6-6 with TRBJ2-7; no definite D call. Germline V CDR1 and CDR2: MNHNY, SVGAGI (reference sequence). CDR3 size: 13 residues. Trimming took off 8 bases at V and 0 bases at J, with 11 bases between the two ends. The DNA for the CDR3 is TGTGCCAGCGGTTCAGGATCCTCCTACGAGCAGTACTTC. The encoded protein is CASGSGSSYEQYF.

The CDR3 nucleotides are TGTGCCAGCAGGCGGGACTTACACACTGAAGCTTTCTTT. Translating it yields CASRRDLHTEAFF. V is TRBV27 and J is TRBJ1-1, with D perhaps matching TRBD1 (5 bases). Germline loops: CDR1 MNHEY, CDR2 SMNVEV (reference sequence). Trimming cost V 6 bases and J 3 bases, with 11 bases left between them. The CDR3 length is 13 residues.

This clone has just one count. V usage is TRBV6-5 and J usage is TRBJ2-3, with D maybe TRBD2 (5 bases). CDR1 MNHEY and CDR2 SVGAGI come from the germline V gene. CDR3 length: 15 residues. The V and J ends lost 6 bases and 3 bases respectively, with 16 bases between them. The DNA for the CDR3 is TGTGCCAGCAGACTAGGGTCTCCGCTGACAGATACGCAGTATTTT. The encoded protein is CASRLGSPLTDTQYF.

The V and J genes are TRBV7-9 and TRBJ1-5, with TRBD1 as a possible D gene (6 bases). This CDR3 region has 14 residues. Germline CDR1 is SEHNR and CDR2 is FQNEAQ (reference sequence). V was pared by 4 bases and J by 5 bases, with 12 bases between. The CDR3 coding sequence is TGTGCCAGCAGCTCCGGACAGACATATCAGCCCCAGCATTTT. Translating it yields CASSSGQTYQPQHF. The whole variable domain, filled in from reference TRBV7-9 and TRBJ1-5, reads DTGVSQNPRHKITKRGQNVTFRCDPISEHNRLYWYRQTLGQGPEFLTYFQNEAQLEKSRLLSDRFSAERPKGSFSTLEIQRTEQGDSAMYLCASSSGQTYQPQHFGDGTRLSIL.

This clone is a singleton in its sample. The gene calls are TRBV10-3 and TRBJ1-2, with 8 nucleotides matching TRBD1. This CDR3 contains 13 residues. Germline lookup yields CDR1 ENHRY and CDR2 SYGVKD. The trim removed 8 bases at V and 13 bases at J, leaving 15 bases unmatched. The CDR3 region has the DNA TGTGCCATCCGGGGACAGGAGGTATTTTCGACCACCTTC. Translating gives CAIRGQEVFSTTF.

This chain links TRBV7-2 with TRBJ2-1; 8 nucleotides align to TRBD1. V trimming: 0 bases; J trimming: 10 bases; junction bases outside the gene matches: 5. Germline-derived CDR1 and CDR2 are SGHTA and FQGNSA. This CDR3 has 14 residues. CDR3: CASSLATGEEEQFF. The CDR3 nucleotides read TGTGCCAGCAGCTTAGCGACAGGGGAGGAAGAGCAGTTCTTC.

V is TRBV14 and J is TRBJ2-2; no reliable D call. The CDR3 length is 13 residues. Germline V gene sequence: CDR1 SGHDN, CDR2 FVKESK. The V gene lost 1 base and the J gene lost 6 bases, with 6 bases spanning the gap. The CDR3 loop is CASSQVRAGELFF. The CDR3 nucleotides are TGTGCCAGCAGCCAAGTTCGTGCCGGGGAGCTGTTTTTT.

DNA of the CDR3: TGTGCCAGTAGTATAAGGGGGACTAGCAGCTACGAGCAGTACTTC. Its protein is CASSIRGTSSYEQYF. The gene calls are TRBV19 and TRBJ2-7; 9 bases align to TRBD2. Looked up from germline, CDR1 is LNHDA and CDR2 is SQIVND (reference sequence). Trimming cost V 2 bases and J 3 bases; bases outside gene matches: 5. This CDR3 has 15 amino acids. The whole variable domain, filled in from reference TRBV19 and TRBJ2-7, reads DGGITQSPKYLFRKEGQNVTLSCEQNLNHDAMYWYRQDPGQGLRLIYYSQIVNDFQKGDIAEGYSVSREKKESFPLTVTSAQKNPTAFYLCASSIRGTSSYEQYFGPGTRLTVT.

Turning to this clone: This specimen includes other DNA sequences encoding the same CDR3. The V call is TRBV7-2, the J call TRBJ1-1; D unresolved. Germline V gene lookup returns CDR1 SGHTA and CDR2 FQGNSA. CDR3 length: 14 residues. Trimming removed 5 bases from V and 5 bases from J, with 15 bases in between. In DNA, the CDR3 is TGTGCCAGCAGCAACCCGACATGGTTGACTGAAGCTTTCTTT. Translating gives CASSNPTWLTEAFF.

The J gene is TRBJ2-1, the V gene TRBV4-3; no clear D gene. There are 14 residues in the CDR3. Germline values: CDR1 LGHNA, CDR2 YSLEER. V was trimmed by 1 base and J by 12 bases, leaving 16 bases between them. CDR3 sequence (DNA): TGCGCCAGCAGCCAAGGAGTTCAAAGTTTTGCGCAGTTCTTC. As protein: CASSQGVQSFAQFF.

The V and J genes are TRBV6-5 and TRBJ1-5, with D unresolved. The CDR3 extends over 15 amino acids. V shed 5 bases and J shed 11 bases, with 22 bases lying between them. Germline CDR1 is MNHEY and CDR2 is SVGAGI. CDR3 loop: CASSAGGSTRKAQHF. The CDR3 bases are TGTGCCAGCAGTGCAGGTGGCTCTACTCGGAAAGCCCAGCATTTT.

The rearrangement uses TRBV19 and TRBJ2-3; the match to TRBD1 covers 9 bases. Germline CDR1 LNHDA, CDR2 SQIVND (reference sequence). CDR3 length: 16 amino acids. J gave up 1 base and V 5 bases, and 7 bases lay outside the gene matches. CDR3 nucleotides: TGTGCCAGTAGTCTCGGACAGGGGCTAGGCACAGATACGCAGTATTTT. Its translation is CASSLGQGLGTDTQYF.

The chain couples TRBV7-9 to TRBJ1-3; a possible D gene is TRBD1 (6 bases). Deletions cut 7 bases from V and 4 bases from J, with 14 bases between. Germline V gene sequence: CDR1 SEHNR, CDR2 FQNEAQ (reference sequence). This CDR3 is 14 amino acids long. CDR3 in amino acids: CASTPGAPGNTIYF. In nucleotides, the CDR3 is TGTGCCAGCACGCCGGGGGCGCCGGGAAACACCATATATTTT.

The V call is TRBV7-3, the J call TRBJ2-7; 8 positions match TRBD2. Germline CDR1 reads SGHTA; CDR2 reads FQGTGA. V lost 2 bases to trimming and J lost 2 bases; unmatched junction nucleotides: 8. The CDR3 has 16 amino acids. Here the CDR3 DNA reads TGTGCCAGCAGCTTACGCGGGGGGTCCCCCCCCTACGAGCAGTACTTC. Translation: CASSLRGGSPPYEQYF.

J is TRBJ2-1 and V is TRBV19; no reliable D call. CDR3 length equals 11 residues. The V gene's germline CDR1 is LNHDA and CDR2 SQIVND (reference sequence). V was cut by 7 bases and J by 4 bases, with 5 bases left in between. This CDR3 is CASKEYNEQFF. In DNA form, the CDR3 reads TGTGCCAGTAAGGAGTACAATGAGCAGTTCTTC.

V is TRBV11-2 and J is TRBJ2-1; D remains ambiguous. The CDR3 consists of 16 residues. V dropped 0 bases and J dropped 0 bases, with 9 bases sitting between them. Germline V gene data show CDR1 as SGHAT and CDR2 as FQNNGV. The CDR3 DNA reads as TGTGCCAGCAGCTTAGAAGCTCGAAGCTCCTACAATGAGCAGTTCTTC. Translating gives CASSLEARSSYNEQFF. The whole variable domain, filled in from reference TRBV11-2 and TRBJ2-1, reads EAGVAQSPRYKIIEKRQSVAFWCNPISGHATLYWYQQILGQGPKLLIQFQNNGVVDDSQLPKDRFSAERLKGVDSTLKIQPAKLEDSAVYLCASSLEARSSYNEQFFGPGTRLTVL.

This chain uses TRBV9 with TRBJ1-2; unclear D gene. CDR1 SGDLS and CDR2 YYNGEE come from the germline V gene. With 0 bases removed from V and 2 bases from J, the gap between germline ends came to 5 bases. The CDR3 extends over 13 amino acids. The chain's CDR3 is CASSVVGNYGYTF. CDR3 sequence (DNA): TGTGCCAGCAGCGTAGTGGGGAACTATGGCTACACCTTC.

V gene TRBV4-3 combines with J gene TRBJ2-7; D remains unclear. CDR1 is LGHNA, CDR2 YSLEER, per germline. The CDR3 covers 14 residues. V gave up 0 bases and J gave up 7 bases, with 13 bases separating them. CDR3 sequence (DNA): TGCGCCAGCAGCCAAGACGGCTACTTAGGGGAGCAGTACTTC. As protein: CASSQDGYLGEQYF.

V is TRBV7-8 and J is TRBJ2-7; the D is unclear. Trimming shortened V by 5 bases and J by 2 bases, and 10 bases separated the two germline ends. The CDR3 length is 13 residues. CDR1 is SGHVS, CDR2 FQNEAQ, per germline. The CDR3 bases are TGTGCCAGCAGCCCGGGCGGACCCTACGAGCAGTACTTC. The encoded protein is CASSPGGPYEQYF.

The chain links TRBV10-1 to TRBJ2-1; 10 bases match TRBD2. V dropped 4 bases and J dropped 0; count of bases not matched to a gene: 0. This CDR3 spans 15 amino acids. Germline-derived CDR1 and CDR2 are WNHNN and SYGVQD (reference sequence). This chain's CDR3 is CASSVAGGSYNEQFF. The CDR3 region has the DNA TGCGCCAGCAGTGTAGCGGGGGGCTCCTACAATGAGCAGTTCTTC.

The chain is built from TRBV14 and TRBJ1-2; D may be TRBD1 (6 bases). This CDR3 comprises 14 residues. Germline V lookup: CDR1 SGHDN, CDR2 FVKESK. The V end lost 4 bases, the J end lost 4 bases, and 13 bases lay between the germline ends. The CDR3 region has the DNA TGTGCCAGCAGCCCCATCGACAGGACCTATGGCTACACCTTC. It specifies CASSPIDRTYGYTF.

The chain has TRBV28 and TRBJ2-5, with D possibly being TRBD1 (6 bases). This CDR3 is built from 14 residues. CDR1 and CDR2 from the germline V gene are MDHEN and SYDVKM. V dropped 5 bases and J dropped 2 bases, with 12 bases sitting between them. Written as DNA, the CDR3 is TGTGCCAGCAGTCCCGGACAGACACAAGAGACCCAGTACTTC. Residues: CASSPGQTQETQYF.

This clone is judged medium-sized. Other DNA sequences from this sample encode an identical CDR3 as well. The V call is TRBV4-3, the J call TRBJ2-2; perhaps TRBD1 as D (6 bases). The germline gives CDR1 LGHNA, CDR2 YSLEER. The CDR3 consists of 16 residues. Trimming left V 1 base short and J 3 bases short, with 12 bases between. The CDR3 nucleotides read TGCGCCAGCAGCCAAGTCTCGTACAGGGACACCGGGGAGCTGTTTTTT. As protein: CASSQVSYRDTGELFF.

The chain joins TRBV7-9 to TRBJ2-5, with TRBD2 matching over 7 bases. Germline V CDR1 and CDR2: SEHNR, FQNEAQ (reference sequence). Unmatched junction bases numbered 8, after V lost 3 bases and J lost 4 bases. The CDR3 extends over 15 amino acids. Written as DNA, the CDR3 is TGTGCCAGCAGCTTCGGAGGCGGGAGCGGAGAGACCCAGTACTTC. Protein sequence: CASSFGGGSGETQYF.

The rearrangement joins TRBV5-1 to TRBJ2-3; 8 bases are a match to TRBD2. CDR1 is SGHRS, CDR2 YFSETQ, per germline. J gave up 3 bases and V 3 bases, and 9 bases lay outside the gene matches. The length of the CDR3 is 16 residues. In nucleotides, the CDR3 is TGCGCCAGCAGCTCCTATAATCGGGGGGGTACAGATACGCAGTATTTT. It codes for CASSSYNRGGTDTQYF.

The chain combines TRBV6-4 with TRBJ2-5; D is undetermined. The length of the CDR3 is 11 residues. Trimming removed 6 bases from V and 3 bases from J, with 5 bases in between. Looked up from germline, CDR1 is MRHNA and CDR2 is SNTAGT. The CDR3 nucleotides are TGTGCCAGCAGGATTAAAGAGACCCAGTACTTC. This gives the protein CASRIKETQYF.

J is TRBJ2-2 and V is TRBV10-3; possibly TRBD1 for D (5 bases). V was clipped by 8 bases and J by 5 bases, with 18 bases between them. The CDR3 spans 15 residues. The germline gives CDR1 ENHRY, CDR2 SYGVKD. CDR3 sequence (DNA): TGTGCCATCGGGCAGGGCGTGATAGGGACCGGGGAGCTGTTTTTT. Protein: CAIGQGVIGTGELFF.

The genes are TRBV18 and TRBJ1-2; D not resolved. This CDR3 spans 14 amino acids. V was trimmed by 3 bases and J by 2 bases, leaving 10 bases between them. The V gene's germline CDR1 is KGHSH and CDR2 LQKENI. The CDR3 loop reads CASSPQAPNYGYTF. CDR3 DNA sequence: TGTGCCAGCTCACCTCAGGCACCAAACTATGGCTACACCTTC.